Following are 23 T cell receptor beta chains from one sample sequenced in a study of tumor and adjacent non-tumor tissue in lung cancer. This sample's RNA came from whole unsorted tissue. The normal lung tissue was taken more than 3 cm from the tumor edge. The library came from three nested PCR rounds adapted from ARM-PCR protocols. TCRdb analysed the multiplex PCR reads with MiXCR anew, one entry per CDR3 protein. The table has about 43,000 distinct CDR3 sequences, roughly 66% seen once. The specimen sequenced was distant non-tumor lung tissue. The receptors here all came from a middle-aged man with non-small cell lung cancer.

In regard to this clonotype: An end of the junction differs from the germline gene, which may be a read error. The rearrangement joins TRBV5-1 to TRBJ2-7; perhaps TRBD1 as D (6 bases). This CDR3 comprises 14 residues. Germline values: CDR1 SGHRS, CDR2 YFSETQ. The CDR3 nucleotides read TGCACCAGCAGCCAGGGGCCCACATCCTACGAGCAGTACTTC. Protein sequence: CTSSQGPTSYEQYF.

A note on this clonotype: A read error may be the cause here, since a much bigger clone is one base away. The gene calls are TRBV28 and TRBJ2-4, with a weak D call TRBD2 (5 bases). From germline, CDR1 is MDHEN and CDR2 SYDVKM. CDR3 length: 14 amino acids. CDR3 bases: TGTGCCAACAGTTTGGTAGCGCCTAATTCCATTCAGTACTTC. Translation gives CANSLVAPNSIQYF. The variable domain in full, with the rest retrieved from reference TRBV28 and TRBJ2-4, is DVKVTQSSRYLVKRTGEKVFLECVQDMDHENMFWYRQDPGLGLRLIYFSYDVKMKEKGDIPEGYSVSREKKERFSLILESASTNQTSMYLCANSLVAPNSIQYFGAGTRLSVL.

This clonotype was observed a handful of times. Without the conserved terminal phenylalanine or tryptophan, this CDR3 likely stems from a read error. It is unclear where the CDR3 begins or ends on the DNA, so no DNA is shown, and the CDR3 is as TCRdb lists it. Here the CDR3 reads CASSFRDQSGANVLTY. The chain links TRBV12-3 or TRBV12-4 to TRBJ2-6; the table calls TRBD1, which could not be checked here. The CDR3 sequence runs 16 residues, both termini included.

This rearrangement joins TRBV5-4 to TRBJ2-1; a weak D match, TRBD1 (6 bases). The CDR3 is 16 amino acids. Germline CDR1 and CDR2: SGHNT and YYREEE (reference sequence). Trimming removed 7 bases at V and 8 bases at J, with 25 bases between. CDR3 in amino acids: CASGWESRGHLDEQFF. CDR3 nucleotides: TGTGCCAGCGGCTGGGAGAGCAGGGGCCACCTTGATGAGCAGTTCTTC.

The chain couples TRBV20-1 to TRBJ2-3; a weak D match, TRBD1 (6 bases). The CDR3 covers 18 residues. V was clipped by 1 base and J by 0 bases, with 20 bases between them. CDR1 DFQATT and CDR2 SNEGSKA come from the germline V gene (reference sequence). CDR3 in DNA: TGCAGTGCTAGAGTGGCCCTCGGGAACAGGGAGAGCACAGATACGCAGTATTTT. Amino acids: CSARVALGNRESTDTQYF.

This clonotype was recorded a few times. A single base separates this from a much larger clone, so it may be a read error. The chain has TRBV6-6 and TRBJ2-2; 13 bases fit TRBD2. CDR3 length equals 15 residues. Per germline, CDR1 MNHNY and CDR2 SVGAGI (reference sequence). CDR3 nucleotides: TGTGCCAGCAGGGGACTAGCGGGAAACACCGGGGAGCTGTTATTT. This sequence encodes CASRGLAGNTGELLF.

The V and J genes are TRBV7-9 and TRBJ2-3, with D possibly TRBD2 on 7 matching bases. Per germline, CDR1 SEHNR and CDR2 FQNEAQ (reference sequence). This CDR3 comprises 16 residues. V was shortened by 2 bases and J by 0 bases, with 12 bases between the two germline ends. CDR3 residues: CASSLYGGPSTDTQYF. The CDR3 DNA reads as TGTGCCAGCAGCTTATACGGGGGGCCAAGCACAGATACGCAGTATTTT.

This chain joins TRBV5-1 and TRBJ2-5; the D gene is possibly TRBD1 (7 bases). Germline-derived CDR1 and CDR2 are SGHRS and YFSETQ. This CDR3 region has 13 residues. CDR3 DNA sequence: TGCATCAGCGGCTTCCAGGGGGGAGAGACCCAGTACTTC. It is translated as CISGFQGGETQYF.

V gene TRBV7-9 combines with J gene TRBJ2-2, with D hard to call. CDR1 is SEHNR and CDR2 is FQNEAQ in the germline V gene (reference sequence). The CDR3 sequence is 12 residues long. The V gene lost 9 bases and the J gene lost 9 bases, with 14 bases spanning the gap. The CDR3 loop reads CASSPASRELFF. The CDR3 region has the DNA TGTGCCAGTAGCCCTGCGAGCAGGGAGCTGTTTTTT.

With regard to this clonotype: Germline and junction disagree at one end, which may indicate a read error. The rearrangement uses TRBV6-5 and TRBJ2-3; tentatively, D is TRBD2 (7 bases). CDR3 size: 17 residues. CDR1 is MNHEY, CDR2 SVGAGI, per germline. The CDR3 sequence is CASRRSRGGLGTDAQYF. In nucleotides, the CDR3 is TGTGCCAGCAGGCGTAGTAGGGGGGGCCTCGGCACAGATGCGCAGTATTTT.

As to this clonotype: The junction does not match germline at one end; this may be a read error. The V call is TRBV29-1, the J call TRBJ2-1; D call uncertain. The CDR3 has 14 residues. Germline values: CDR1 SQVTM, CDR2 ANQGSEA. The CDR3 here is CSASQSTKGNDQFF. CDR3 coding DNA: TGCAGCGCCTCACAGTCGACGAAAGGCAATGATCAGTTCTTC.

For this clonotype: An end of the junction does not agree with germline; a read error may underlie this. This CDR3 reads CANSPVMGSTFF. CDR3 nucleotide sequence: TGTGCCAACAGCCCCGTGATGGGCTCAACTTTCTTT. The chain couples TRBV11-2 to TRBJ1-1, with no clear D. CDR1 SGHAT and CDR2 FQNNGV come from the germline V gene. This CDR3 has 12 residues.

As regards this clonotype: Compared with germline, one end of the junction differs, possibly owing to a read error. CDR3 residues: CASSEGGRDEEFF. The DNA of the CDR3 is TGTGCCAGCAGTGAGGGGGGCCGGGATGAGGAGTTCTTC. The chain couples TRBV10-1 to TRBJ2-1; TRBD1 or TRBD2 may be the D gene (6 bases each). CDR3 length: 13 amino acids. From germline, CDR1 is WNHNN and CDR2 SYGVQD (reference sequence).

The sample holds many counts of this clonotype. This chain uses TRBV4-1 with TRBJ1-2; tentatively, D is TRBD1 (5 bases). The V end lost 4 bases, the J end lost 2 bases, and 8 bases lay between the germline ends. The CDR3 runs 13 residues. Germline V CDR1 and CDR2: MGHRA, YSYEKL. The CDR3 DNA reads TGCGCCAGCAGCCCCAGGGAGAACTATGGCTACACCTTC. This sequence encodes CASSPRENYGYTF.

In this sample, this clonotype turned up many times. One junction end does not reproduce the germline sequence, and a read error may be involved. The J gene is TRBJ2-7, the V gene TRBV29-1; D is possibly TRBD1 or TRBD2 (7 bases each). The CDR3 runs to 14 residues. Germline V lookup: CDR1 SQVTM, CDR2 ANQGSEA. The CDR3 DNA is TGCAGCGTTAAAGACAGGGACTATTTCTACGAGCAGTACTTC. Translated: CSVKDRDYFYEQYF.

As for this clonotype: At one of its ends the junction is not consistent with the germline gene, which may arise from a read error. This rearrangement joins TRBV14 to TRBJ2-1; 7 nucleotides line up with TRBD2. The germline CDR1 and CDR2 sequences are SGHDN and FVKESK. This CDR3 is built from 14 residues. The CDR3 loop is CASIQGTGGDEQFF. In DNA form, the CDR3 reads TGTGCCAGCATCCAAGGAACGGGAGGCGATGAGCAGTTCTTC.

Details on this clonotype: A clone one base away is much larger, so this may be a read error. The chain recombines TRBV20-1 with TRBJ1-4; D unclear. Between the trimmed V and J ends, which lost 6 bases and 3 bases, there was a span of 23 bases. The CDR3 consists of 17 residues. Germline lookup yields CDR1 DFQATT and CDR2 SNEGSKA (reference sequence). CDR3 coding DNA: TGCAGTGCCCCACCCACAGAAAGCGAATGGTCTAATGAAAAACTGTTTTTT. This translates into CSAPPTESEWSNEKLFF.

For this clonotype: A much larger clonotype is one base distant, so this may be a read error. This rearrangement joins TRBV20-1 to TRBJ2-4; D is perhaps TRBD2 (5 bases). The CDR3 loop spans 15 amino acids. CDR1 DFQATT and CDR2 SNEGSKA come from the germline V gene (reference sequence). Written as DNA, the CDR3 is TGCAATGCCGTGGACTCGCCGCTAGCCAAAAACATTCAGTACTTC. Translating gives CNAVDSPLAKNIQYF.

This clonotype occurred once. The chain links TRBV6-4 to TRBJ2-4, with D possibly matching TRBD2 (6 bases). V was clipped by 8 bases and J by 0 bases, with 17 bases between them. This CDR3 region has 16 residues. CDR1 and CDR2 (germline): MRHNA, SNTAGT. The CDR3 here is CASGGRGILAKNIQYF. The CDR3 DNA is TGTGCCAGCGGTGGGCGGGGAATTCTAGCCAAAAACATTCAGTACTTC.

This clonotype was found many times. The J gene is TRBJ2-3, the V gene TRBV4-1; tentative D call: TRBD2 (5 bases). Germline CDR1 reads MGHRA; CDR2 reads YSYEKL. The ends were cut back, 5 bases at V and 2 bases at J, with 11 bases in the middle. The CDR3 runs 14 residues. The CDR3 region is CASSMGGFTDTQYF. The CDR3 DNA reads TGCGCCAGCAGCATGGGCGGGTTCACAGATACGCAGTATTTT.

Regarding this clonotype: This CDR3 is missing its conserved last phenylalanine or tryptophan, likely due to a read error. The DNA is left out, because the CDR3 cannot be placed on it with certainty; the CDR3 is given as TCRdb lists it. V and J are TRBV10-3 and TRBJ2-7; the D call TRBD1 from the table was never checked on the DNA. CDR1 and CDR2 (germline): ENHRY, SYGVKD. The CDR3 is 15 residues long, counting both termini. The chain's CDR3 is CAITQGWQGTYKHYL.

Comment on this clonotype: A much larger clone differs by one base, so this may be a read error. The CDR3 is CASTPPGGQFQHF. The CDR3 bases are TGTGCCAGCACCCCCCCGGGTGGCCAGTTCCAGCATTTT. The V and J genes are TRBV7-9 and TRBJ1-5; D is unresolved. This CDR3 spans 13 amino acids. CDR1 is SEHNR, CDR2 FQNEAQ, per germline (reference sequence). V was shortened by 7 bases and J by 12 bases, with 19 bases between the two germline ends.

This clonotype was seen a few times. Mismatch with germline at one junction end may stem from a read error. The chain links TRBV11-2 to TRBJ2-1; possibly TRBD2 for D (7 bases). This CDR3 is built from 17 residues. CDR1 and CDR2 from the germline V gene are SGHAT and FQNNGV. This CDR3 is CASNLVGGGNSYNEQFF. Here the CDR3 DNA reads TGTGCCAGCAACTTAGTGGGAGGGGGGAACTCCTACAATGAGCAGTTCTTC.